This record covers a single T cell receptor (beta chain). What it binds is unknown. The V gene lost 5 bases and the J gene lost 0 bases, with 22 bases spanning the gap. CDR1 is SGHAT, CDR2 FQNNGV, per germline. The CDR3 covers 18 residues. This entry is derived from a study of T cells in tumors after PD-1 blockade. At the level of the study: Each patient got pembrolizumab 200 mg every 3 weeks or cemiplimab 350 mg every 2 weeks.

Profiling relied on immunoSEQ multiplex PCR, and the TCRdb table lists in-frame clones only, not all of them. The profile covers some 66,000 clones, with roughly 70% appearing a single time and 4% to 5% taken by the ten largest. Study results and limitations: Peripheral recruitment is suggested, as some novel exhausted tumor clones were in pre-treatment blood.

The gene calls are TRBV11-2 and TRBJ2-5; possible D gene TRBD2, 6 bases. The clonotype was recovered from a human donor with basal cell carcinoma. The source was PBMCs, collected after anti-PD-1 treatment. For the CDR3, the DNA is TGTGCCAGCAGCCCCCGGCCATTGACTAGGAGTTACCAAGAGACCCAGTACTTC. This sequence encodes CASSPRPLTRSYQETQYF.